This T cell receptor beta chain was captured by sequencing in a study of T cells in localized non-small cell lung cancer. Clones were read by immunoSEQ multiplex PCR, and TCRdb kept only the in-frame ones, dropping some. The sample gives around 92,000 clones, roughly 93% of which show up once; 4.1% is in the top ten. Per germline, CDR1 SNHLY and CDR2 FYNNEI. The CDR3 covers 14 residues. Trimming removed 7 bases at V and 6 bases at J, with 18 bases between. The sample was PBMCs, taken before any cancer treatment. The clonotype originates from a woman aged 35-75 years with stage II squamous cell lung carcinoma. The chain couples TRBV2 to TRBJ1-1, with D perhaps matching TRBD1 (6 bases). The CDR3 is CASTASGGFAEAFF. In DNA, the CDR3 is TGTGCCAGCACCGCCTCCGGGGGCTTCGCTGAAGCTTTCTTT.